Sequencing of this T cell receptor (beta chain) was carried out in a study of T-cell reconstitution after alpha-beta-depleted transplantation in children. Unique molecular identifiers were used in preparing the TCRbeta library. TCRdb analysed the PCR reads with MiXCR anew, one entry per CDR3 protein. The sample has about 360,000 distinct CDR3 sequences, 13% seen once. The germline V gene encodes CDR1 MNHEY and CDR2 SVGEGT. Trimming left V 2 bases short and J 2 bases short, with 18 bases between. The CDR3 loop spans 17 amino acids. Sequencing used PBMCs, obtained from the stem cell graft. The origin of this receptor is a human donor who donated a stem cell graft to a child with Fanconi anemia. The chain is built from TRBV6-2 or TRBV6-3 and TRBJ2-5, with D tentatively TRBD2 (7 bases). CDR3 bases: TGTGCCAGCAGTTACGGGGGCGGGGGCCCCCTTCAAGAGACCCAGTACTTC. Protein sequence: CASSYGGGGPLQETQYF.